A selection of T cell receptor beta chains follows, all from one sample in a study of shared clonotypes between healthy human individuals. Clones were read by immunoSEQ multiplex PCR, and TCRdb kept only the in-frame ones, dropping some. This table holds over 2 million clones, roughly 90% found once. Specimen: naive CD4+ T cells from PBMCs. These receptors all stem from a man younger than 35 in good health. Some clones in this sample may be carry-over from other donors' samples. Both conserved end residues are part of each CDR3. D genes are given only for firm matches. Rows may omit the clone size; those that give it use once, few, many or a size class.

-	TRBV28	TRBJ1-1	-	TGTGCCAGCAGAGCAGCTGGGGGACGGAAGAACACTGAAGCTTTCTTT	CASRAAGGRKNTEAFF
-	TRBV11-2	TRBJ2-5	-	TGTGCCAGCAGCTGGTGGGACACCCCAGGTCGACCCGGGTTAGAGACCCAGTACTTC	CASSWWDTPGRPGLETQYF
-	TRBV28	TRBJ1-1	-	TGTGCCAGCAGTGGGGGGGCGCGGGTGAACACTGAAGCTTTCTTT	CASSGGARVNTEAFF
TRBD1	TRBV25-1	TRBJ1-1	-	TGTGCCAGCAGTGAACCCCGACAGGGCGGCACTGAAGCTTTCTTT	CASSEPRQGGTEAFF
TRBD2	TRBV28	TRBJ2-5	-	TGTGCCAGCACCGGGACAGACTTTATCAGCGGGGGACTAGCGGGAGGCCCGGGGACCCAGTACTTC	CASTGTDFISGGLAGGPGTQYF
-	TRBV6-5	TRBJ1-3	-	TGTGCCAGCAGTTACAGGGAAGGCTCTGGAAACACCATATATTTT	CASSYREGSGNTIYF
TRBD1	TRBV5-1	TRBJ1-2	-	TGCGCCAGCAGCTCCGCGTCCACAGGGGAGCGCGGCTACACCTTC	CASSSASTGERGYTF
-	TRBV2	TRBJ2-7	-	TGTGCCAGCAACCCGCAATACGAGCAGTACTTC	CASNPQYEQYF
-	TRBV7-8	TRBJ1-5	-	TGTGCCAGCGCCCTCCTGCCCAGGGCTCAGCCCCAGCATTTT	CASALLPRAQPQHF
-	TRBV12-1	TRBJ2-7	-	TGTGCCAGCAGTCTGAGGCTAGCGTCTTACGAGCAGTACTTC	CASSLRLASYEQYF
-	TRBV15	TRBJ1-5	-	TGTGCCACCAGCAGCGACAGAAGCAATCAGCCCCAGCATTTT	CATSSDRSNQPQHF
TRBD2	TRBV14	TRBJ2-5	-	TGTGCCAGCAGCCATACCAGACTAGCGGGGGAAGAGACCCAGTACTTC	CASSHTRLAGEETQYF
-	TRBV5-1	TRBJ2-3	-	TGCGCCAGCAGCTTGTTAGGAGGGGGCACAGATACGCAGTATTTT	CASSLLGGGTDTQYF
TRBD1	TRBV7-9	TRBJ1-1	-	TGTGCCAGCAGCGAGGGACAGACTGAAGCTTTCTTT	CASSEGQTEAFF
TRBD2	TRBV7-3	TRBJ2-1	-	TGTGCCAGCAGCTTAGTGCGAGCGGGGGGTTACAATGAGCAGTTCTTC	CASSLVRAGGYNEQFF
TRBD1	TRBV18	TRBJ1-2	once	TGTGCCAGCTCACAAAGTACAGGGGGAGCTGGTATTGGCTACACCTTC	CASSQSTGGAGIGYTF
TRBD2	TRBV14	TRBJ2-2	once	TGTGCCAGCAGCTCAGGACTAGCGGGGGCCCCCGGGGAGCTGTTTTTT	CASSSGLAGAPGELFF
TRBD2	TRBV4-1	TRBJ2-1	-	TGCGCCAGCAGCCAAGTGCCCAGCGGGAGTTACCCCTACAATGAGCAGTTCTTC	CASSQVPSGSYPYNEQFF
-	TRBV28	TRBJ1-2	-	TGTGCCAGCAGTTCGGGGGGGGCGGATGGCTACACCTTC	CASSSGGADGYTF
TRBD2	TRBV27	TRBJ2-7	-	TGTGCCAGCAGTCCAACTAGCGGGTTTACCTACGAGCAGTACTTC	CASSPTSGFTYEQYF
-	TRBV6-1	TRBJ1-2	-	TGTGCCAGCAGTGAAAGTGGATACAGCCCCTCTTATGGCTACACCTTC	CASSESGYSPSYGYTF
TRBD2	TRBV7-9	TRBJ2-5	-	TGTGCCAGCAGCATGGGACTAGCGGTTCAAGAGACCCAGTACTTC	CASSMGLAVQETQYF
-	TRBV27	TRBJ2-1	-	TGTGCCAGCAGTTTGGGGGTGTTAATGAGTGAGCAGTTCTTC	CASSLGVLMSEQFF
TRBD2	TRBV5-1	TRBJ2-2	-	TGCGCCAGCAGCTTGGCCGGACTAGCGAACACCGGGGAGCTGTTTTTT	CASSLAGLANTGELFF
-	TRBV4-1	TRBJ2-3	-	TGCGCCAGCAGCCAAGTCGCCAGACTAAAAAACACAGATACGCAGTATTTT	CASSQVARLKNTDTQYF
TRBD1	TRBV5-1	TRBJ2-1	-	TGCGCCAGCAGCTGGGGACAGGACAATGAGCAGTTCTTC	CASSWGQDNEQFF
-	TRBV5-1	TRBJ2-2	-	TGCGCCAGCAGCTTGGTCTCTCCACCGGAGCTGTTTTTT	CASSLVSPPELFF
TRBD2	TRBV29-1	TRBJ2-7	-	TGCAGCGTTGAAAAAAGGCTAGCGGGAGCGGGAGAGCAGTACTTC	CSVEKRLAGAGEQYF